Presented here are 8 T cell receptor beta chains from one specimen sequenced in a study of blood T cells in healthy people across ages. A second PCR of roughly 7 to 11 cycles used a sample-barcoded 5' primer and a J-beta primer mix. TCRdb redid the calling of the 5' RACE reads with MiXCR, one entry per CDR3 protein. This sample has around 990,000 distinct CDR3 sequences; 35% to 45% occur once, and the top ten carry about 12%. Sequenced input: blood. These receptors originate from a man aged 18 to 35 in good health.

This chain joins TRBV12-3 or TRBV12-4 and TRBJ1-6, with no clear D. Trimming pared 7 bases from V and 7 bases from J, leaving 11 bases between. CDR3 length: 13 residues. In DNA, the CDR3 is TGTGCCAGCAATAACGTTGGAAATTCACCCCTCCACTTT. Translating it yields CASNNVGNSPLHF.

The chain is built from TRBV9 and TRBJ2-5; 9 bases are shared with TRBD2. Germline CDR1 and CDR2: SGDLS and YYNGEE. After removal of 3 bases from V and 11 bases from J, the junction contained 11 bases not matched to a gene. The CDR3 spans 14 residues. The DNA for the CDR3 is TGTGCCAGCAGCGCCTCGGGACTAGCATATGAGCAGTACTTC. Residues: CASSASGLAYEQYF. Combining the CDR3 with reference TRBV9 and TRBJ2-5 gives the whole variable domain DSGVTQTPKHLITATGQRVTLRCSPRSGDLSVYWYQQSLDQGLQFLIQYYNGEERAKGNILERFSAQQFPDLHSELNLSSLELGDSALYFCASSASGLAYEQYFGPGTRLLVL.

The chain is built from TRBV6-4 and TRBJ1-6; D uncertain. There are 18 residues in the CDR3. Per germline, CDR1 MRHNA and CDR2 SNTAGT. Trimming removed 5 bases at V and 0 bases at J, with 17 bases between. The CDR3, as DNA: TGTGCCAGCAGTTTTGAGCATCCAGGAAGCTCCTATAATTCACCCCTCCACTTT. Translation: CASSFEHPGSSYNSPLHF.

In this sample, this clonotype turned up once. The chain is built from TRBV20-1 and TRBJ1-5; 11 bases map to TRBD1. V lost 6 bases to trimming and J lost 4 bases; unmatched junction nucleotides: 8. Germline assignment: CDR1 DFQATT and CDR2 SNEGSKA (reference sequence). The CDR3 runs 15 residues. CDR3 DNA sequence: TGCAGTGCAGGATCTCGGGACAGGGGGAATCAGCCCCAGCATTTT. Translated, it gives CSAGSRDRGNQPQHF.

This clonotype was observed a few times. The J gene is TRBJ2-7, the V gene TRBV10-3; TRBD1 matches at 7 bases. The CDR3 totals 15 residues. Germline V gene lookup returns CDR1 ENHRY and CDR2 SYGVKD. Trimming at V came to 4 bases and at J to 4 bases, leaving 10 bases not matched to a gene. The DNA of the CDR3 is TGTGCCATCAGTGCGACCGGGACAGACGGTTACGAGCAGTACTTC. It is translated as CAISATGTDGYEQYF.

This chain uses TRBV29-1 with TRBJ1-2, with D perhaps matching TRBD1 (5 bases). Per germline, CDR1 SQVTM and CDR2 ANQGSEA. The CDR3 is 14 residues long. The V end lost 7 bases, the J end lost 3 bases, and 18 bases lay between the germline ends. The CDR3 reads CSAFRAGGYYGYTF. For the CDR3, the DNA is TGCAGCGCATTCAGGGCGGGAGGGTACTATGGCTACACCTTC.

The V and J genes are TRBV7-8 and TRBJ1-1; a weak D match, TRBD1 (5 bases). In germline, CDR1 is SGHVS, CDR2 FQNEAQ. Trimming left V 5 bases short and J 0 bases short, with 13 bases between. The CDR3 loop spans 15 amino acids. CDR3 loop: CASSRSQGLNTEAFF. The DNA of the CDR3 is TGTGCCAGCAGCCGCTCGCAGGGCCTGAACACTGAAGCTTTCTTT. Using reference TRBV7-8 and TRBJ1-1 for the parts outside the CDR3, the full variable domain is GAGVSQSPRYKVAKRGQDVALRCDPISGHVSLFWYQQALGQGPEFLTYFQNEAQLDKSGLPSDRFFAERPEGSVSTLKIQRTQQEDSAVYLCASSRSQGLNTEAFFGQGTRLTVV.

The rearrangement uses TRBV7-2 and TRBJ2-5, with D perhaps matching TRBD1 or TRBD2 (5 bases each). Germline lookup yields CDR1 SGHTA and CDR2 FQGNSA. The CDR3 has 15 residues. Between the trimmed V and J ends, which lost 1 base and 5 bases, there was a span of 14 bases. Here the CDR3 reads CASSLGGTKWETQYF. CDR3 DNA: TGTGCCAGCAGCTTAGGGGGGACCAAATGGGAGACCCAGTACTTC.